The rows below give T cell receptor beta chains drawn from one sample of a study of CD8 T cells in Susac syndrome. TCRdb processed the immunoSEQ multiplex PCR reads anew with MiXCR; each CDR3 protein has one entry. This sample has 150,000 to 200,000 distinct CDR3 sequences; around 96% occur once, and the top ten carry 0.095% to 0.15%. The sample consisted of CD4+ T cells from PBMCs. The receptors were gathered from a human donor with Susac syndrome. The CDR3 runs from the conserved cysteine through the conserved F or W. D genes are given only for firm matches. The size field is filled for only some rows; it gives once, few, many or a size class.

abundance: -; v_gene: TRBV20-1; d_gene: TRBD2; j_gene: TRBJ2-7; CDR3nt: TGCAGTGCTAGACCGCGGGCTAGCGGGAGAGGGAGCTCCTACGAGCAGTACTTC; CDR3aa: CSARPRASGRGSSYEQYF
abundance: -; v_gene: TRBV11-1; d_gene: -; j_gene: TRBJ1-1; CDR3nt: TGTGCCAGCAGCACCTATAGGTTCACTGAAGCTTTCTTT; CDR3aa: CASSTYRFTEAFF
abundance: once; v_gene: TRBV30; d_gene: TRBD2; j_gene: TRBJ2-1; CDR3nt: TGTGCCTGGAGGGGACTAGGGTACAATGAGCAGTTCTTC; CDR3aa: CAWRGLGYNEQFF
abundance: -; v_gene: TRBV20-1; d_gene: -; j_gene: TRBJ2-7; CDR3nt: TGCAGTGCTAGAGATCGTGCGGGTGCCCACGAGCAGTACTTC; CDR3aa: CSARDRAGAHEQYF
abundance: -; v_gene: TRBV7-3; d_gene: -; j_gene: TRBJ2-3; CDR3nt: TGTGCCAGCAGCAGAAGGGCCACGGGCACAGATACGCAGTATTTT; CDR3aa: CASSRRATGTDTQYF
abundance: -; v_gene: TRBV2; d_gene: TRBD1; j_gene: TRBJ2-4; CDR3nt: TGTGCCAGCAGTGAAAGACAGGGGGTAAACATTCAGTACTTC; CDR3aa: CASSERQGVNIQYF
abundance: -; v_gene: TRBV30; d_gene: TRBD1; j_gene: TRBJ2-1; CDR3nt: TGTGCCTGGAGGGGGGACAGGGCGGGCAATGAGCAGTTCTTC; CDR3aa: CAWRGDRAGNEQFF
abundance: -; v_gene: TRBV7-9; d_gene: -; j_gene: TRBJ2-3; CDR3nt: TGTGCCAGCAGCTTAAGAACAGGGTCCCCAGATACGCAGTATTTT; CDR3aa: CASSLRTGSPDTQYF
abundance: -; v_gene: TRBV15; d_gene: -; j_gene: TRBJ2-5; CDR3nt: TGTGCCACCAGCAGGGAGGGGGGGCTTGAGACCCAGTACTTC; CDR3aa: CATSREGGLETQYF
abundance: -; v_gene: TRBV30; d_gene: TRBD2; j_gene: TRBJ2-5; CDR3nt: TGTGCCTGGAGTGCTCTAGCGGGAGGGCATTTTGGGACCCAGTACTTC; CDR3aa: CAWSALAGGHFGTQYF
abundance: -; v_gene: TRBV20-1; d_gene: -; j_gene: TRBJ2-1; CDR3nt: TGCAGTGCTAGTAGCGGATCACTCGGGGGGCAGTTCTTC; CDR3aa: CSASSGSLGGQFF
abundance: once; v_gene: TRBV20-1; d_gene: TRBD2; j_gene: TRBJ2-5; CDR3nt: TGCAGTGCTAGAGACCCCCGGCCTAGCGGGGGTTTACAAGAGACCCAGTACTTC; CDR3aa: CSARDPRPSGGLQETQYF
abundance: -; v_gene: TRBV12-3/TRBV12-4; d_gene: -; j_gene: TRBJ2-1; CDR3nt: TGTGCCAGCAGTGCATATGCTAGACGGGGCGCCACGGACAATGAGCAGTTCTTC; CDR3aa: CASSAYARRGATDNEQFF
abundance: -; v_gene: TRBV30; d_gene: TRBD2; j_gene: TRBJ2-7; CDR3nt: TGTGCCTGGAGTTCAGGGACGACTAGCTTTGGTTACGAGCAGTACTTC; CDR3aa: CAWSSGTTSFGYEQYF
abundance: -; v_gene: TRBV10-3; d_gene: -; j_gene: TRBJ2-5; CDR3nt: TGTGCCATCAGCCGGGCCGAAGAGACCCAGTACTTC; CDR3aa: CAISRAEETQYF